This TCR beta chain was sequenced for a study of T-cell reconstitution after alpha-beta-depleted transplantation in children. The TCRbeta library incorporated unique molecular identifiers. MiXCR, applied by TCRdb to the PCR reads, yields one record per CDR3 protein. The sample holds around 800,000 distinct CDR3 sequences, less than 20% seen once. This TCR came from a male patient aged 10 to 17 who had a stem cell transplant for acute lymphoblastic leukemia, so the T cells may come from the graft donor. Material: PBMCs, mostly from graft donor cells, obtained 360 days after TCRalphabeta/CD19-depleted stem cell transplant.

DNA of the CDR3: TGCGCCAGCAGTTCCGGGAGTAATACGCAGTATTTT. Translation: CASSSGSNTQYF. The gene calls are TRBV10-2 and TRBJ2-3; TRBD2 is a possible D gene (6 bases). This CDR3 is built from 12 residues. CDR1 is WSHSY, CDR2 SAAADI, per germline. V dropped 5 bases and J dropped 7 bases, with 10 bases sitting between them.